This TCR beta chain was sequenced for a study of control samples from healthy donors and cancer patients. Assay: immunoSEQ multiplex PCR; the TCRdb copy retains only in-frame clones and omits some. The sample lists fewer than 85,000 clones, approximately 94% occurring once. This clone appeared once. The receptor was derived from a woman aged 25 to 39 in good health. Sequencing input: blood.

This CDR3 is CASSLNTGNTIYF. The CDR3 DNA sequence: TGTGCCAGCAGCTTGAATACTGGAAACACCATATATTTT. The rearrangement uses TRBV7-9 and TRBJ1-3; D not resolved. Germline lookup yields CDR1 SEHNR and CDR2 FQNEAQ (reference sequence). The CDR3 has 13 amino acids. Trimming pared 3 bases from V and 2 bases from J, leaving 5 bases between.